Following are 30 T cell receptor beta chains from one sample sequenced in a study of cytomegalovirus exposure and HLA in healthy donors. Clones were read by immunoSEQ multiplex PCR, and TCRdb kept only the in-frame ones, dropping some. Of roughly 150,000 clones listed, about 86% are singletons. The sample was PBMCs. Receptor source: a woman in her twenties or thirties in good health and CMV-seronegative.

This chain connects TRBV6-5 to TRBJ2-1, with a weak D call TRBD2 (5 bases). This CDR3 region has 15 residues. V was pared by 2 bases and J by 4 bases, with 12 bases between. In germline, CDR1 is MNHEY, CDR2 SVGAGI. The chain's CDR3 is CASSYGTRGYNEQFF. DNA of the CDR3: TGTGCCAGCAGTTACGGAACACGCGGGTACAATGAGCAGTTCTTC.

The V gene is TRBV7-8, the J gene TRBJ1-1, with TRBD1 as a possible D gene (5 bases). The V and J ends lost 6 bases and 1 base respectively, with 12 bases between them. The germline V gene encodes CDR1 SGHVS and CDR2 FQNEAQ. The CDR3 loop spans 14 amino acids. The CDR3 region has the DNA TGTGCCAGCAGTCCAGACGGGACGAACACTGAAGCTTTCTTT. This gives the protein CASSPDGTNTEAFF.

The gene calls are TRBV7-3 and TRBJ2-2, with 7 positions matching TRBD2. Looked up from germline, CDR1 is SGHTA and CDR2 is FQGTGA. This CDR3 comprises 16 residues. Losses at the gene ends were 3 bases for V and 6 bases for J; bases not matched to a gene: 10. In DNA, the CDR3 is TGTGCCAGCAGCTTTGTGGGCGGGAGCGCCCCCGGGGAGCTGTTTTTT. Residues: CASSFVGGSAPGELFF. Full variable domain (remainder filled in from reference TRBV7-3 and TRBJ2-2): GAGVSQTPSNKVTEKGKYVELRCDPISGHTALYWYRQSLGQGPEFLIYFQGTGAADDSGLPNDRFFAVRPEGSVSTLKIQRTERGDSAVYLCASSFVGGSAPGELFFGEGSRLTVL.

The rearrangement uses TRBV6-5 and TRBJ1-3; D unclear. This CDR3 has 14 amino acids. In germline, CDR1 is MNHEY, CDR2 SVGAGI. Trimming removed 7 bases at V and 0 bases at J, with 10 bases between. CDR3 nucleotides: TGTGCCAGCAAAGCATCCAACTCTGGAAACACCATATATTTT. This encodes CASKASNSGNTIYF.

Of note for this clone: The identical CDR3 is also encoded by other nucleotide sequences in the sample. V gene TRBV7-2 combines with J gene TRBJ1-6; 8 bases align to TRBD1. Germline V gene sequence: CDR1 SGHTA, CDR2 FQGNSA. This CDR3 has 15 amino acids. V gave up 5 bases and J gave up 6 bases; unmatched junction bases: 6. The DNA of the CDR3 is TGTGCCAGCAGCCCCGGGACAGGCTTTAATTCACCCCTCCACTTT. This gives the protein CASSPGTGFNSPLHF.

The rearrangement links TRBV5-1 to TRBJ2-7; perhaps TRBD2 as D (5 bases). CDR1 is SGHRS and CDR2 is YFSETQ in the germline V gene. The CDR3 consists of 14 residues. V lost 0 bases, J lost 2 bases, and 9 bases lay in between. The CDR3 DNA reads TGCGCCAGCAGCTTGGGGACTCCCCCCTACGAGCAGTACTTC. Protein: CASSLGTPPYEQYF.

This chain joins TRBV7-9 and TRBJ2-1, with TRBD2 identical over 10 bases. The trim removed 2 bases at V and 7 bases at J, leaving 5 bases unmatched. This CDR3 spans 15 amino acids. CDR1 is SEHNR, CDR2 FQNEAQ, per germline (reference sequence). As DNA, the CDR3 is TGTGCCAGCAGCTTACTAGCGGGAGCATTGAATGAGCAGTTCTTC. This translates into CASSLLAGALNEQFF.

The chain couples TRBV7-3 to TRBJ2-3; no clear D. The V end lost 3 bases, the J end lost 3 bases, and 4 bases lay between the germline ends. Germline V CDR1 and CDR2: SGHTA, FQGTGA. The CDR3 contains 12 residues. This CDR3 is CASSFGTDTQYF. CDR3 DNA sequence: TGTGCCAGCAGCTTTGGTACAGATACGCAGTATTTT.

The chain couples TRBV6-1 to TRBJ2-1; 7 nucleotides match TRBD1. This CDR3 region has 15 residues. CDR1 is MNHNS, CDR2 SASEGT, per germline. Trimming cost V 2 bases and J 8 bases; bases outside gene matches: 9. The CDR3 region is CASSERDSGTDEQFF. The CDR3 bases are TGTGCCAGCAGTGAAAGGGACAGCGGCACCGATGAGCAGTTCTTC.

The chain joins TRBV29-1 to TRBJ1-2; TRBD1 matches 12 bases. The CDR3 consists of 15 residues. V was pared by 4 bases and J by 7 bases, with 10 bases of the junction left unmatched. Germline V CDR1 and CDR2: SQVTM, ANQGSEA. CDR3 protein: CSVAGTGGEKSGYTF. The CDR3 DNA reads as TGCAGCGTTGCCGGGACAGGGGGCGAGAAATCTGGCTACACCTTC.

The chain employs TRBV27 and TRBJ2-5; no reliable D call. Near its end, the DNA agrees better with TRBJ2-7, so the J call may be wrong. Looked up from germline, CDR1 is MNHEY and CDR2 is SMNVEV (reference sequence). This CDR3 spans 14 amino acids. The CDR3 DNA sequence: TGTGCCAGCAGTTTAGCGGTAACCTCCTACGAGCAGTACTTC. This sequence encodes CASSLAVTSYEQYF.

The V call is TRBV7-3, the J call TRBJ1-1; 7 bases are shared with TRBD1. J was trimmed by 2 bases and V by 4 bases; bases with no gene match: 10. Germline CDR1 reads SGHTA; CDR2 reads FQGTGA. The CDR3 is 16 residues long. The DNA for the CDR3 is TGTGCCAGCAGCTCGACCCCGACAGGGACCAACACTGAAGCTTTCTTT. Translated, it gives CASSSTPTGTNTEAFF.

The rearrangement uses TRBV27 and TRBJ1-5; 7 bases line up with TRBD1. The CDR3 contains 14 residues. Looked up from germline, CDR1 is MNHEY and CDR2 is SMNVEV (reference sequence). V gave up 6 bases and J gave up 6 bases; unmatched junction bases: 8. CDR3 DNA: TGTGCCAGCAGGGTGACAGGGAGTGGTCAGCCCCAGCATTTT. It yields the protein CASRVTGSGQPQHF.

V is TRBV28 and J is TRBJ1-5; the D is unclear. The CDR3 is 14 amino acids. Trimming took 3 bases from V and 2 from J, leaving 8 bases between them. CDR1 is MDHEN, CDR2 SYDVKM, per germline. The CDR3, as DNA: TGTGCCAGCAGTTTGGGCGGACGCAATCAGCCCCAGCATTTT. This translates into CASSLGGRNQPQHF.

V usage is TRBV5-1 and J usage is TRBJ2-5, with a weak D call TRBD2 (5 bases). V was shortened by 3 bases and J by 1 base, with 10 bases between the two germline ends. Germline V gives CDR1 SGHRS, CDR2 YFSETQ. The CDR3 is 14 residues long. The CDR3 region has the DNA TGCGCCAGCAGCTACCCCCGGGGCCAAGAGACCCAGTACTTC. It yields the protein CASSYPRGQETQYF.

A single count supports this clone. The rearrangement uses TRBV5-6 and TRBJ2-5; D call uncertain. Germline lookup yields CDR1 SGHDT and CDR2 YYEEEE. The CDR3 is 13 amino acids. V shed 3 bases and J shed 1 base, with 7 bases lying between them. The CDR3 nucleotides are TGTGCCAGCAGCTATCGGGTCCAAGAGACCCAGTACTTC. Translated, it gives CASSYRVQETQYF.

On this clone: A much larger clone is a single base away; this may be a read error. J is TRBJ1-2 and V is TRBV5-4; 7 bases map to TRBD1. The germline V gene encodes CDR1 SGHNT and CDR2 YYREEE (reference sequence). CDR3 length: 13 residues. V was pared by 4 bases and J by 4 bases, with 4 bases of the junction left unmatched. This chain's CDR3 is CASSLGQTYGYTF. Here the CDR3 DNA reads TGTGCCAGCAGCCTGGGACAGACCTATGGCTACACCTTC.

The gene calls are TRBV28 and TRBJ2-5; D is undetermined. V was cut by 3 bases and J by 2 bases, with 7 bases left in between. Germline CDR1 reads MDHEN; CDR2 reads SYDVKM. This CDR3 spans 13 amino acids. This CDR3 reads CASSFGPQETQYF. Here the CDR3 DNA reads TGTGCCAGCAGTTTTGGCCCTCAAGAGACCCAGTACTTC.

The chain uses TRBV5-1 and TRBJ1-1, with D hard to call. V shed 0 bases and J shed 4 bases, with 10 bases lying between them. From germline, CDR1 is SGHRS and CDR2 YFSETQ. This CDR3 is built from 14 residues. CDR3 DNA: TGCGCCAGCAGCTTGGCGGAGGGTAGCACTGAAGCTTTCTTT. Translated, it gives CASSLAEGSTEAFF.

V is TRBV13 and J is TRBJ2-7; D tentatively fits TRBD1 or TRBD2 (5 bases each). In germline, CDR1 is PRHDT, CDR2 FYEKMQ (reference sequence). Deletions cut 5 bases from V and 0 bases from J, with 14 bases between. The CDR3 loop spans 15 amino acids. This chain's CDR3 is CASSIPGGSSYEQYF. The CDR3 coding sequence is TGTGCCAGCAGCATACCTGGGGGTAGCTCCTACGAGCAGTACTTC.

The chain carries TRBV7-6 and TRBJ2-7, with D possibly matching TRBD2 (5 bases). The V end was cut by 4 bases, the J end by 4 bases, with 14 bases between. Germline V gene data show CDR1 as SGHVS and CDR2 as FNYEAQ. This CDR3 contains 14 residues. The DNA of the CDR3 is TGTGCCAGCAGCTCGTACAGTGGCGGGTACGAGCAGTACTTC. As protein: CASSSYSGGYEQYF.

This clone has a single count. The chain couples TRBV10-3 to TRBJ2-7; D tentatively fits TRBD1 or TRBD2 (5 bases each). V gave up 4 bases and J gave up 1 base, with 14 bases separating them. The CDR3 has 15 amino acids. Looked up from germline, CDR1 is ENHRY and CDR2 is SYGVKD. CDR3 region: CAISVGGPPSYEQYF. Here the CDR3 DNA reads TGTGCCATCAGTGTTGGGGGTCCCCCTTCCTACGAGCAGTACTTC.

This rearrangement joins TRBV6-1 to TRBJ2-1, with D uncertain. CDR3 length: 11 residues. The V and J ends lost 6 bases and 5 bases respectively, with 5 bases between them. From germline, CDR1 is MNHNS and CDR2 SASEGT. The CDR3 DNA reads TGTGCCAGCAGCCGGGACAATGAGCAGTTCTTC. It encodes CASSRDNEQFF.

The rearrangement uses TRBV19 and TRBJ2-1, with 9 bases identical to TRBD2. This CDR3 region has 14 residues. Germline CDR1 LNHDA, CDR2 SQIVND (reference sequence). The trim removed 6 bases at V and 6 bases at J, leaving 6 bases unmatched. CDR3 in amino acids: CASSEGLAINEQFF. CDR3 DNA: TGTGCCAGTAGCGAGGGACTAGCTATCAATGAGCAGTTCTTC. Complete variable domain (other parts from reference TRBV19 and TRBJ2-1): DGGITQSPKYLFRKEGQNVTLSCEQNLNHDAMYWYRQDPGQGLRLIYYSQIVNDFQKGDIAEGYSVSREKKESFPLTVTSAQKNPTAFYLCASSEGLAINEQFFGPGTRLTVL.

The chain carries TRBV27 and TRBJ1-1; 7 bases agree with TRBD1. With V trimmed by 5 bases and J by 6 bases, 6 bases remained unmatched. Germline V gives CDR1 MNHEY, CDR2 SMNVEV (reference sequence). The CDR3 extends over 13 amino acids. CDR3 amino acids: CASSPRQGPEAFF. Written as DNA, the CDR3 is TGTGCCAGCAGTCCAAGACAGGGTCCTGAAGCTTTCTTT.

The rearrangement links TRBV2 to TRBJ2-1; TRBD2 aligns across 12 bases. Germline values: CDR1 SNHLY, CDR2 FYNNEI. J was trimmed by 9 bases and V by 4 bases; bases with no gene match: 10. This CDR3 spans 16 amino acids. The CDR3 nucleotides read TGTGCCAGCAGTGCGACTAGCGGGAGTCCGTCGGGTGAGCAGTTCTTC. This encodes CASSATSGSPSGEQFF. The full variable domain, in which reference TRBV2 and TRBJ2-1 provide the parts outside the CDR3, is EPEVTQTPSHQVTQMGQEVILRCVPISNHLYFYWYRQILGQKVEFLVSFYNNEISEKSEIFDDQFSVERPDGSNFTLKIRSTKLEDSAMYFCASSATSGSPSGEQFFGPGTRLTVL.

The rearrangement joins TRBV2 to TRBJ2-5; 7 bases map to TRBD1. The CDR3 loop spans 14 amino acids. CDR1 and CDR2 from the germline V gene are SNHLY and FYNNEI. The junction had 4 bases not matched to a gene; V was cut back by 6 bases and J by 0 bases. CDR3 in DNA: TGTGCCAGCAGCGAGACAGGGAACCAAGAGACCCAGTACTTC. Protein product: CASSETGNQETQYF. The full variable domain, in which reference TRBV2 and TRBJ2-5 provide the parts outside the CDR3, is EPEVTQTPSHQVTQMGQEVILRCVPISNHLYFYWYRQILGQKVEFLVSFYNNEISEKSEIFDDQFSVERPDGSNFTLKIRSTKLEDSAMYFCASSETGNQETQYFGPGTRLLVL.

The CDR3 loop reads CASSSTTSGSGNEQFF. For the CDR3, the DNA is TGTGCCAGCAGTTCGACGACTAGCGGGAGCGGGAATGAGCAGTTCTTC. The chain uses TRBV28 and TRBJ2-1, with 12 bases fitting TRBD2. The germline CDR1 and CDR2 sequences are MDHEN and SYDVKM. The CDR3 totals 16 residues. V lost 4 bases to trimming and J lost 7 bases; unmatched junction nucleotides: 8.

The chain recombines TRBV5-4 with TRBJ2-5, with 9 bases lining up with TRBD1. V was pared by 5 bases and J by 5 bases, with 13 bases of the junction left unmatched. Germline CDR1 and CDR2: SGHNT and YYREEE (reference sequence). The CDR3 sequence is 16 residues long. The CDR3 DNA follows: TGTGCCAGCAGAGAAAATCCGGGACAGGGACGCGAGACCCAGTACTTC. As protein: CASRENPGQGRETQYF.

The rearrangement links TRBV6-1 to TRBJ1-2; D not resolved. V lost 2 bases, J lost 5 bases, and 9 bases lay in between. The CDR3 sequence is 13 residues long. The germline V gene encodes CDR1 MNHNS and CDR2 SASEGT. Here the CDR3 reads CASSEYTSYGYTF. DNA for the CDR3: TGTGCCAGCAGTGAATATACGTCTTATGGCTACACCTTC.